This T cell receptor beta chain is from a study of shared clonotypes between healthy human individuals. Naive CD8 cells, CD45RO-negative and positively selected for CCR7, excluded terminally differentiated effector memory CD45RA+ cells. This table comes from immunoSEQ multiplex PCR, and its TCRdb copy is limited to in-frame clones, with some not included. Of some 1,900,000 clones listed, about 95% are singletons. Per germline, CDR1 LNHDA and CDR2 SQIVND (reference sequence). The CDR3 totals 13 residues. Trimming removed 7 bases from V and 0 bases from J, with 10 bases in between. The specimen was naive CD8+ T cells sorted from blood. The receptor was isolated from a man younger than 35 in good health. V is TRBV19 and J is TRBJ2-7; D gene uncertain. For the CDR3, the DNA is TGTGCCAGTATTGACGGATACTCCTACGAGCAGTACTTC. This codes for CASIDGYSYEQYF.